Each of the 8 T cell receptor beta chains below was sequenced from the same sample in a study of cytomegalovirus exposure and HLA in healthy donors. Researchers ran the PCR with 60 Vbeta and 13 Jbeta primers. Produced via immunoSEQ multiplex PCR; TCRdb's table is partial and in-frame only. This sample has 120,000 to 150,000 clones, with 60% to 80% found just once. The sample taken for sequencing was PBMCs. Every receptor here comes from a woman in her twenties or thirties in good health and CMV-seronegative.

The CDR3 loop reads CASSYRGTSYEQYF. The CDR3 nucleotides are TGTGCCAGCAGTTACCGGGGGACCTCCTACGAGCAGTACTTC. V gene TRBV6-5 combines with J gene TRBJ2-7; D is perhaps TRBD2 (6 bases). Germline V gene lookup returns CDR1 MNHEY and CDR2 SVGAGI. The CDR3 loop spans 14 amino acids. V gave up 2 bases and J gave up 0 bases, with 8 bases separating them.

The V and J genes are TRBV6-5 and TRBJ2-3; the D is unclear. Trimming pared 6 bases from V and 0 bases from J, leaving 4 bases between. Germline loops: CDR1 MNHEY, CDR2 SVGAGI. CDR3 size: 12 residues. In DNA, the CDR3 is TGTGCCAGCAGACACAGCACAGATACGCAGTATTTT. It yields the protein CASRHSTDTQYF.

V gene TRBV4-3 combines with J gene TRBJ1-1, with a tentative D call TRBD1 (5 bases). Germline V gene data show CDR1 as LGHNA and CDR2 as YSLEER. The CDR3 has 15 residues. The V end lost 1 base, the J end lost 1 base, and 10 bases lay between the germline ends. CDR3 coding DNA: TGCGCCAGCAGCCAAGTCCAGGGCGGGAACACTGAAGCTTTCTTT. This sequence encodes CASSQVQGGNTEAFF.

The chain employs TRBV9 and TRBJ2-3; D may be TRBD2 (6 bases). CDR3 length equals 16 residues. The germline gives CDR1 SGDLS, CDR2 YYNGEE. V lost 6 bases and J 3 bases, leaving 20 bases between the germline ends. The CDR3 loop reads CASTPGAWGGTDTQYF. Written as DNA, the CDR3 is TGTGCCAGCACCCCGGGAGCCTGGGGCGGGACAGATACGCAGTATTTT.

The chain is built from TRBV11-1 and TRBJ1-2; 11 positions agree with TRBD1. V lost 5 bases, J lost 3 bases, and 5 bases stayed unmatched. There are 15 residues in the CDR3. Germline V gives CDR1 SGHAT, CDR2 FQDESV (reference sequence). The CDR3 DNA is TGTGCCAGCAGCCTCGGGACAGGGGGTCACTATGGCTACACCTTC. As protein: CASSLGTGGHYGYTF.

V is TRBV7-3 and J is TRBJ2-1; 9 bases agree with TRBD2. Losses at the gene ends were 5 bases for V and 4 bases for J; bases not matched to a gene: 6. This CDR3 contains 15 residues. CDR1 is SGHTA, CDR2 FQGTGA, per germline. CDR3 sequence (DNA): TGTGCCAGCAGCCCACTAGCGGGCGAGTACAATGAGCAGTTCTTC. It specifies CASSPLAGEYNEQFF.

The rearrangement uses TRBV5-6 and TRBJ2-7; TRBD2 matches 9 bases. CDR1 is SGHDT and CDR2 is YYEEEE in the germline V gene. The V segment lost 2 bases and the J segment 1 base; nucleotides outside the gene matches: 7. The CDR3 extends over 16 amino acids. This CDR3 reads CASSFGSSGESYEQYF. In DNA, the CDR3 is TGTGCCAGCAGCTTCGGGTCTAGCGGGGAGTCCTACGAGCAGTACTTC.

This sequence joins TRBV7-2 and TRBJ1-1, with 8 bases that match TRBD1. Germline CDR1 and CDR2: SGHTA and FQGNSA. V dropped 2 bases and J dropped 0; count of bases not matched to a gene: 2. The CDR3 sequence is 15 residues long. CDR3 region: CASSLRQGLNTEAFF. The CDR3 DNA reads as TGTGCCAGCAGCTTAAGACAGGGGCTGAACACTGAAGCTTTCTTT.